This TCR beta chain came from a study of a mutant IDH1 vaccine in newly diagnosed glioma. Study-wide background: Administration of eight vaccinations to patients took place in weeks 1, 3, 5, 7, 11, 15, 19, 23. Treated patients showed a male proportion of approximately 62%, a female proportion of roughly 40%, and a mean age of 40.4 years. Standard pretreatment was either radiotherapy, temozolomide, or, for most, radiochemotherapy with temozolomide. General study findings and limits: Evidence of vaccine-induced immune responses was documented in approximately 93% of patients.

Comments on this clone: Antigen: not known.

The table came from immunoSEQ multiplex PCR; TCRdb's copy has only in-frame clones and leaves some out. The sample contains 50,000 to 65,000 clones, roughly 90% of which appear only once. Trimming cost V 7 bases and J 6 bases; bases outside gene matches: 11. The germline V gene has CDR1 ENHRY and CDR2 SYGVKD. This CDR3 is 14 amino acids long. Time point specified: week 11, during vaccination. Doses consisted of 300 ug of mutant IDH1 20-mer peptide each, paired with topical imiquimod. The receptor's source is a man in his forties or fifties with glioma. Sample: PBMCs, taken from a glioma patient whose treatment included an IDH1 peptide vaccine. The J gene is TRBJ1-2, the V gene TRBV10-3, with 7 bases identical to TRBD1. DNA for the CDR3: TGTGCCATCACCCCCCCGGCAGGGGGAGATGGCTACACCTTC. Translating gives CAITPPAGGDGYTF.